The source of this T cell receptor beta chain is a study of spatial heterogeneity in lung cancer. Study-wide background: Each time, sequencing found more beta-chain sequences than alpha-chain sequences.

Described time point: blood at routine non-recurrence follow-up after resection. TCR cDNA molecules were tagged individually, and each one carried a unique molecular identifier. TCRdb recomputed calls from the 5' RACE reads with MiXCR, one row per CDR3 protein. The table includes roughly 120,000 distinct CDR3 sequences, approximately 10% detected once. This clonotype was detected ten times or more. Antigen: not known. Study-wide points: The appearance of ubiquitous expanded tumor TCRs in blood was greater at resection than follow-up.

V lost 3 bases and J 6 bases, leaving 6 bases between the germline ends. There are 12 residues in the CDR3. Germline CDR1 is LNHDA and CDR2 is SQIVND (reference sequence). Sequenced here: PBMCs, sampled at follow-up. This receptor was identified in a female donor with early-stage non-small cell lung cancer. The rearrangement uses TRBV19 and TRBJ1-5; no reliable D call. CDR3 amino acids: CASSITGQPQHF. CDR3 DNA: TGTGCCAGTAGTATTACGGGTCAGCCCCAGCATTTT.